This T cell receptor beta chain was sequenced during a study of blood T cell repertoires in COVID-19. This clone appeared once. This CDR3 region has 11 residues. CDR1 is SEHNR and CDR2 is FQNEAQ in the germline V gene (reference sequence). Trimming removed 5 bases from V and 9 bases from J, with 8 bases in between. Generated by immunoSEQ multiplex PCR, the TCRdb table keeps only in-frame clones and is missing some. Among under 150,000 clones listed, about 90% were seen once. The chain joins TRBV7-9 to TRBJ1-5, with D unclear. Sequenced: peripheral blood. This TCR came from a woman aged 45-60 years who had recovered from COVID-19. Here the CDR3 DNA reads TGTGCCAGCAGCCTCGGAGGGCCCCAGCATTTT. This codes for CASSLGGPQHF.